This T cell receptor beta chain originates from a study of control samples from healthy donors and cancer patients. TCRdb keeps only in-frame clones here, not all; method: immunoSEQ multiplex PCR. The sample contains roughly 170,000 clones, roughly 93% of which appear only once. The sequenced sample was blood. The TCR originated in a man in his late teens or twenties in good health.

CDR3 amino acids: CSASPAQGNAGELFF. The CDR3 DNA reads as TGCAGTGCTAGTCCCGCTCAGGGAAACGCCGGGGAGCTGTTTTTT. The rearrangement joins TRBV20-1 to TRBJ2-2; TRBD1 is a possible D gene (5 bases). Germline loops: CDR1 DFQATT, CDR2 SNEGSKA (reference sequence). This CDR3 is 15 amino acids long. Trimming shortened V by 3 bases and J by 6 bases, and 17 bases separated the two germline ends.